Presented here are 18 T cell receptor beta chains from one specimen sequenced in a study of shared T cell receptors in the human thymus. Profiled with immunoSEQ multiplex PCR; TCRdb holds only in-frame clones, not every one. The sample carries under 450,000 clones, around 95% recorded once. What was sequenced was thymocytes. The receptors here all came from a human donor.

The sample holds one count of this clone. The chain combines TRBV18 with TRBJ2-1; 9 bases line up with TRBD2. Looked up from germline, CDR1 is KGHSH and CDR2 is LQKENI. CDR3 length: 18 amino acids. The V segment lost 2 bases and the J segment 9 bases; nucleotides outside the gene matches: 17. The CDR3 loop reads CASSPIRLAGTLLGEQFF. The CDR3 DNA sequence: TGTGCCAGCTCACCAATTAGGCTAGCGGGAACCCTGCTAGGTGAGCAGTTCTTC.

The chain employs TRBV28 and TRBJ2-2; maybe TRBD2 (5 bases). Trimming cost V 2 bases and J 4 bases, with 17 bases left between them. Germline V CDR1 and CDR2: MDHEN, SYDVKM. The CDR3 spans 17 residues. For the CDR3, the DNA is TGTGCCAGCAGTTTAGAAGAGAGGGATGACGGCACCGGGGAGCTGTTTTTT. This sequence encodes CASSLEERDDGTGELFF.

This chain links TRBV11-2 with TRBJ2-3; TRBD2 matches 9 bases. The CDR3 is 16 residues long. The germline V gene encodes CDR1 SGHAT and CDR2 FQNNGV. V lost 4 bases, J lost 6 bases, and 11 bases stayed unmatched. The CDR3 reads CASSSRGSGSSDTQYF. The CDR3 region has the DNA TGTGCCAGCAGCTCCCGAGGTAGCGGGAGCAGTGATACGCAGTATTTT.

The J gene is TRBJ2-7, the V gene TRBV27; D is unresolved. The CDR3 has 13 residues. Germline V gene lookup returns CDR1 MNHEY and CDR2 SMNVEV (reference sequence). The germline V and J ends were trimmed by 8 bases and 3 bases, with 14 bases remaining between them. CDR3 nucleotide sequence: TGTGCCAGCCCCCCGCCCCACAACTACGAGCAGTACTTC. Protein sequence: CASPPPHNYEQYF.

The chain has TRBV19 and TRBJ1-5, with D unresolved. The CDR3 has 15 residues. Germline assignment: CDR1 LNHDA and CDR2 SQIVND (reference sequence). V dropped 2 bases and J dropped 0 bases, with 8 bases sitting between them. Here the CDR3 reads CASSIRAVSNQPQHF. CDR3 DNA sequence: TGTGCCAGTAGTATAAGGGCGGTTAGCAATCAGCCCCAGCATTTT.

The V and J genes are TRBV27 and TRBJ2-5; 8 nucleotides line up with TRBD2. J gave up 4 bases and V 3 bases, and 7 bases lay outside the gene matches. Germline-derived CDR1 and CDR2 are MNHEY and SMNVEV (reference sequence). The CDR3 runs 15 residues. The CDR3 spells CASSLTGGKGETQYF. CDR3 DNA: TGTGCCAGCAGTTTGACGGGAGGGAAGGGAGAGACCCAGTACTTC.

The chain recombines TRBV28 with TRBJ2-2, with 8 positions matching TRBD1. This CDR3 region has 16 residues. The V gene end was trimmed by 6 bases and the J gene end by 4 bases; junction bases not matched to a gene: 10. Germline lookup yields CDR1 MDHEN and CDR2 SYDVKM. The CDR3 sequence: CASSRRGRAGTGELFF. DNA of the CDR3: TGTGCCAGCAGCCGCAGGGGGCGCGCAGGCACCGGGGAGCTGTTTTTT.

The CDR3 sequence is CASLGQEVSSGYTF. In DNA form, the CDR3 reads TGTGCCAGCCTTGGACAGGAGGTCTCTAGCGGCTACACCTTC. This chain links TRBV28 with TRBJ1-2; 7 nucleotides align to TRBD1. The germline V gene encodes CDR1 MDHEN and CDR2 SYDVKM. After removal of 8 bases from V and 8 bases from J, the junction contained 14 bases not matched to a gene. The CDR3 sequence is 14 residues long.

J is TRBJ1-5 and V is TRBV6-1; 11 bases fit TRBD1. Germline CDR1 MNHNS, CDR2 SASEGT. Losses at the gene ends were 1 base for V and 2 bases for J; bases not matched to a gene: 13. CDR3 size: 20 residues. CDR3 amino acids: CASSEGRGGTGGYGNQPQHF. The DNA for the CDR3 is TGTGCCAGCAGTGAAGGGAGAGGTGGGACAGGGGGTTATGGCAATCAGCCCCAGCATTTT.

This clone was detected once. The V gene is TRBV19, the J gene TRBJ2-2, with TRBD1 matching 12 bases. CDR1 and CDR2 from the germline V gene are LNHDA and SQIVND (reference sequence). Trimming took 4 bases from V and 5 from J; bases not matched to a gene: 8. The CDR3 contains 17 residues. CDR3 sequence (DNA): TGTGCCAGTAGTACACCGAGGGGACAGGGGGCGACCGGGGAGCTGTTTTTT. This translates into CASSTPRGQGATGELFF.

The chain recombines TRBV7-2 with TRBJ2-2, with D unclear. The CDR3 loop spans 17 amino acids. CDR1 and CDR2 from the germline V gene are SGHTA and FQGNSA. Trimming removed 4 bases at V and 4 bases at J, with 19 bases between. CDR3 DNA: TGTGCCAGCAGCTCCGGGCCCCCTGAGCGTCCCACCGGGGAGCTGTTTTTT. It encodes CASSSGPPERPTGELFF. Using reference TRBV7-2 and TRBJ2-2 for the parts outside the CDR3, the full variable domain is GAGVSQSPSNKVTEKGKDVELRCDPISGHTALYWYRQSLGQGLEFLIYFQGNSAPDKSGLPSDRFSAERTGGSVSTLTIQRTQQEDSAVYLCASSSGPPERPTGELFFGEGSRLTVL.

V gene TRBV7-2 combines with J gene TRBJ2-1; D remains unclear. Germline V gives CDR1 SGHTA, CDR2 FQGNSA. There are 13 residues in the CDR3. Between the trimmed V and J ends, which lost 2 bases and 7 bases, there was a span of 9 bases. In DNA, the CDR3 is TGTGCCAGCAGCTTACGAATAGGTAATGAGCAGTTCTTC. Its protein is CASSLRIGNEQFF.

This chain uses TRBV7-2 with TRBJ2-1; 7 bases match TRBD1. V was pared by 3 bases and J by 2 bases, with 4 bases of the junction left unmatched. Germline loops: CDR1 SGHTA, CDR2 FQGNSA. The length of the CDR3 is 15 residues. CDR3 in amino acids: CASSFAGTAYNEQFF. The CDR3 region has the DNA TGTGCCAGCAGCTTTGCCGGGACAGCCTACAATGAGCAGTTCTTC.

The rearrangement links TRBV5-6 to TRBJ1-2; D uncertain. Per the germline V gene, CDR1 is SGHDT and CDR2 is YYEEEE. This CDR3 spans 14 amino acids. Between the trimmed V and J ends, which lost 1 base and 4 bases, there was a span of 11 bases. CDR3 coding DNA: TGTGCCAGCAGCTTGTATGGAGGAGGCTATGGCTACACCTTC. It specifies CASSLYGGGYGYTF.

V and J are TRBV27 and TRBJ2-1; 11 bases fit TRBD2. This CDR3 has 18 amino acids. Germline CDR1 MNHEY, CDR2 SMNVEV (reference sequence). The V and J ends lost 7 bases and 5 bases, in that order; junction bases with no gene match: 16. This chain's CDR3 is CASKQSSGRPPLHNEQFF. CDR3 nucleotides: TGTGCCAGCAAGCAATCTAGCGGGAGGCCGCCCCTCCACAATGAGCAGTTCTTC.

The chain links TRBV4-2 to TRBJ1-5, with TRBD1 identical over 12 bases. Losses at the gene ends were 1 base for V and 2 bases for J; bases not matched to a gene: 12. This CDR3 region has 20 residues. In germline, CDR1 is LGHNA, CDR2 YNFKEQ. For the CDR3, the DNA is TGTGCCAGCAGCCAAGGGGACCGGGACAGGGGGCAATGGGGCAATCAGCCCCAGCATTTT. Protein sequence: CASSQGDRDRGQWGNQPQHF.

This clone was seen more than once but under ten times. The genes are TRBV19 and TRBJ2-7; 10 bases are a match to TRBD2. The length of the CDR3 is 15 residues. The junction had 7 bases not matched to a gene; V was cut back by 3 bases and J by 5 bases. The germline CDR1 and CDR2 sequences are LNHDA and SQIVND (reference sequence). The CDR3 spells CASSIRVAGGHEQYF. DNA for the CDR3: TGTGCCAGTAGTATTAGGGTAGCGGGAGGCCACGAGCAGTACTTC.

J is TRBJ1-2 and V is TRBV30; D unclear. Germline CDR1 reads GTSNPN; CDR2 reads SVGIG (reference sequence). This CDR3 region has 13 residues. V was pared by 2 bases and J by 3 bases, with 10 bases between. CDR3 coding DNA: TGTGCCTGGAGTCCCCCAAGGTACTATGGCTACACCTTC. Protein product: CAWSPPRYYGYTF.